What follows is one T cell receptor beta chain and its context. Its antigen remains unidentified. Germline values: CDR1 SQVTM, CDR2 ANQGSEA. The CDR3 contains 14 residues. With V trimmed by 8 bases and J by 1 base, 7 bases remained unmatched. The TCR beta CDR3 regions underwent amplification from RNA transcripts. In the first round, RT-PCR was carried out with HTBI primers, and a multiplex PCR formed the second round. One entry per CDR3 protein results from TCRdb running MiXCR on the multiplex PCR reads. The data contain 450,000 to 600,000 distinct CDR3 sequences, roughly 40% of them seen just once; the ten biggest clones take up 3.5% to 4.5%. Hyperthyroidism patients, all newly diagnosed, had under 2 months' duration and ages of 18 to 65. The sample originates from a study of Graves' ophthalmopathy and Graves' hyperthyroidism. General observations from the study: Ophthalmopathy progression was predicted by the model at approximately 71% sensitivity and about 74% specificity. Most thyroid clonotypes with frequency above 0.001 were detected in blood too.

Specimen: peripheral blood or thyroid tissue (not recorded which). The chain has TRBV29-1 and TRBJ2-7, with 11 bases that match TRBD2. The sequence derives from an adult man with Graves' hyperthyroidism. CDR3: CSLRTSGFSYEQYF. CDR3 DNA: TGCAGCTTACGGACTAGCGGGTTTTCCTACGAGCAGTACTTC.